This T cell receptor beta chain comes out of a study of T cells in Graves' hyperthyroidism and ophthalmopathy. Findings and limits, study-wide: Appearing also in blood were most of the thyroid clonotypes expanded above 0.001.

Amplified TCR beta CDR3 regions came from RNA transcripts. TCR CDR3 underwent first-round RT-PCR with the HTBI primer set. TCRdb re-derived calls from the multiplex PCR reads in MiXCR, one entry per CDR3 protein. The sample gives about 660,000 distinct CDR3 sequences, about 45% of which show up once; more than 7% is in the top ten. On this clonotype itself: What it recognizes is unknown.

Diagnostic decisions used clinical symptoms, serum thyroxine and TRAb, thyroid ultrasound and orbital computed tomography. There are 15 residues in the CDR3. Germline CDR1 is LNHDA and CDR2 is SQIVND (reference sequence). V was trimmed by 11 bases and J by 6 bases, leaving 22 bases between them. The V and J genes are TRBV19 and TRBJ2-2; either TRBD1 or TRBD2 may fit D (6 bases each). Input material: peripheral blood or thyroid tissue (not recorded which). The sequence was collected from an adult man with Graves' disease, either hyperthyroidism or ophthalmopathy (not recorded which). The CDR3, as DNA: TGTGCCGTCCGGAGTCTACAGGGACTCGCCGGGGAGCTGTTTTTT. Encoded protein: CAVRSLQGLAGELFF. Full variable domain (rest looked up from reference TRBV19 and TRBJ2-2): DGGITQSPKYLFRKEGQNVTLSCEQNLNHDAMYWYRQDPGQGLRLIYYSQIVNDFQKGDIAEGYSVSREKKESFPLTVTSAQKNPTAFYLCAVRSLQGLAGELFFGEGSRLTVL.